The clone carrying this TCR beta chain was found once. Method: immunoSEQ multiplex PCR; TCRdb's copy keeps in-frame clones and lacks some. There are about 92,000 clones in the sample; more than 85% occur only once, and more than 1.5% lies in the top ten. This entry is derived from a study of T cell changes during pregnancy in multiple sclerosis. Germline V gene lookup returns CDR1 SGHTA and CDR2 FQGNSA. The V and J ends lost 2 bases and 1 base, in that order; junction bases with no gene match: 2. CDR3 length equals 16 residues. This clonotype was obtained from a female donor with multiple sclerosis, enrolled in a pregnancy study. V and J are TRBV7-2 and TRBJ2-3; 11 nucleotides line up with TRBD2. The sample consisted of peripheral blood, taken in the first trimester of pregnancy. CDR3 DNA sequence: TGTGCCAGCAGCTTACTAGCGGGAGGCGGCACAGATACGCAGTATTTT. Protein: CASSLLAGGGTDTQYF.